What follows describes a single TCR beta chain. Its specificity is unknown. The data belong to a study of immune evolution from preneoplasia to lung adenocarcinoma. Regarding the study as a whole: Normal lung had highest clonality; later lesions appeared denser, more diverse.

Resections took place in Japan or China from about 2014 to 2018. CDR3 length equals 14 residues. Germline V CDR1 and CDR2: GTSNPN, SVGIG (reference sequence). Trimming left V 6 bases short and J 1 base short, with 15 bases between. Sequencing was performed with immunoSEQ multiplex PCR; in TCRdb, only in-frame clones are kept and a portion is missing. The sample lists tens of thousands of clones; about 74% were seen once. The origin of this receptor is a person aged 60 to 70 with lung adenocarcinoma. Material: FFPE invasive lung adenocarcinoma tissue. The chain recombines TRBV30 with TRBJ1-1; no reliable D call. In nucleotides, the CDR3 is TGTGCCTGTTTACCGGGCGCCACGAACACTGAAGCTTTCTTT. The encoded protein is CACLPGATNTEAFF.